This T cell receptor (beta chain) came from a study of cytomegalovirus exposure and HLA in healthy donors. Study results and caveats: V segments that were indistinguishable, TRBV6-2 and TRBV6-3 among them, were omitted from analysis. Follow-up analysis later connected one missense variant in DCLRE1C with trimming of TCR beta V- and J-genes.

V shed 0 bases and J 2 bases; nucleotides not matched to a gene: 4. This CDR3 is 17 amino acids long. The germline gives CDR1 MGHRA, CDR2 YSYEKL. Concerning this clone itself: Its specificity is not known.

PCR was performed using 60 Vbeta and 13 Jbeta primers. Here immunoSEQ multiplex PCR was the method, and the copy in TCRdb shows in-frame clones only, minus some. In total, the table holds more than 90,000 clones. The sample was PBMCs. The V call is TRBV4-1, the J call TRBJ2-3; 11 bases are shared with TRBD2. This TCR derives from a middle-aged man in good health and CMV-seropositive. CDR3 DNA: TGCGCCAGCAGCCAAGATCCGACTAGCGGGACCACAGATACGCAGTATTTT. This codes for CASSQDPTSGTTDTQYF.